What follows are 15 T cell receptor beta chains derived from one specimen sequenced in a study of spatial heterogeneity in lung cancer. Study findings and constraints: How many expanded intratumoral alpha and beta TCRs were present tracked the tumor mutation count, which was a count of nonsynonymous mutations.

No cognate antigen is known for these TCRs. TCRdb reprocessed the 5' RACE reads with MiXCR, giving one entry per CDR3 protein. The profile shows 9,500 to 13,000 distinct CDR3 sequences, 12% of them singletons. The time point denotes: sample taken at primary tumor resection. The sequencing used lung tumor tissue, collected at surgery. These receptors were taken from a male donor with early-stage non-small cell lung cancer.

This clonotype was seen many times. This beta chain slipped into a library made for alpha chains as a stray read, so its size is not meaningful. This chain uses TRBV13 with TRBJ2-2; 10 bases line up with TRBD1. Germline V lookup: CDR1 PRHDT, CDR2 FYEKMQ (reference sequence). The V and J ends lost 5 bases and 5 bases, in that order; junction bases with no gene match: 8. This CDR3 spans 16 amino acids. This CDR3 is CASSPSGTGDTGELFF. Written as DNA, the CDR3 is TGTGCCAGCAGCCCCTCCGGGACAGGGGATACCGGGGAGCTGTTTTTT. The full variable domain, completed using reference TRBV13 and TRBJ2-2, is AAGVIQSPRHLIKEKRETATLKCYPIPRHDTVYWYQQGPGQDPQFLISFYEKMQSDKGSIPDRFSAQQFSDYHSELNMSSLELGDSALYFCASSPSGTGDTGELFFGEGSRLTVL.

About this clonotype: As an off-target read in a library built for alpha chains, this beta chain has a frequency of little significance. V and J are TRBV4-3 and TRBJ1-1; 8 nucleotides line up with TRBD1. This CDR3 has 17 amino acids. The V and J ends lost 4 bases and 7 bases, in that order; junction bases with no gene match: 17. Germline lookup yields CDR1 LGHNA and CDR2 YSLEER. CDR3 in amino acids: CASSPTGGPAARIEAFF. The CDR3 DNA follows: TGCGCCAGCAGCCCCACAGGGGGTCCTGCCGCACGTATTGAAGCTTTCTTT.

This clonotype was picked up many times. Because the library targeted alpha chains, this beta chain is an off-target read whose size means little. The V and J genes are TRBV12-3 or TRBV12-4 and TRBJ1-1; no reliable D call. V dropped 7 bases and J dropped 0 bases, with 9 bases sitting between them. The CDR3 is 13 residues long. The CDR3 protein is CASTDLMNTEAFF. The DNA of the CDR3 is TGTGCCAGCACCGACCTAATGAACACTGAAGCTTTCTTT.

This clonotype was picked up many times. This beta chain lies outside the target of a library built for alpha chains; its clone size means little. The rearrangement links TRBV14 to TRBJ2-1; possibly TRBD2 for D (5 bases). Germline V gene data show CDR1 as SGHDN and CDR2 as FVKESK. Trimming took 4 bases from V and 0 from J, leaving 13 bases between them. The CDR3 has 16 amino acids. DNA of the CDR3: TGTGCCAGCAGCCCACGGACTCAATCCTCCTACAATGAGCAGTTCTTC. Its protein product is CASSPRTQSSYNEQFF.

This clonotype showed up many times. Because this beta chain is a stray read in a library intended to capture alpha chains, its abundance should not be given much weight. The gene calls are TRBV7-2 and TRBJ2-2; 7 bases are shared with TRBD2. V lost 0 bases, J lost 4 bases, and 5 bases stayed unmatched. CDR3 size: 16 residues. Germline-derived CDR1 and CDR2 are SGHTA and FQGNSA. CDR3 DNA sequence: TGTGCCAGCAGCTTAGCGGGGGGGAGCAGCACCGGGGAGCTGTTTTTT. Its translation is CASSLAGGSSTGELFF.

By share of the sample, this clonotype is medium-sized. In a library made to pick up alpha chains, this beta chain is a stray read with a size that means little. The V call is TRBV24-1, the J call TRBJ2-3, with TRBD2 as a possible D gene (6 bases). The V end lost 0 bases, the J end lost 0 bases, and 9 bases lay between the germline ends. The CDR3 length is 16 residues. The germline gives CDR1 KGHDR, CDR2 SFDVKD. CDR3 bases: TGTGCCACCAGTGATTTGCGGGGGACGAGCACAGATACGCAGTATTTT. Its protein is CATSDLRGTSTDTQYF.

This clonotype ranks as medium-sized. Because this beta chain is a stray read in a library intended to capture alpha chains, its abundance should not be given much weight. The chain combines TRBV11-2 with TRBJ1-1; 10 bases are a match to TRBD1. Germline V CDR1 and CDR2: SGHAT, FQNNGV. The CDR3 totals 15 residues. The J segment lost 6 bases and the V segment lost 1 base, leaving 5 bases of the junction unmatched. CDR3 region: CASSLVGQGLAEAFF. The CDR3 DNA reads TGTGCCAGCAGCTTAGTGGGACAGGGGCTCGCTGAAGCTTTCTTT.

Remarks on this clonotype: In a library made to pick up alpha chains, this beta chain is a stray read with a size that means little. V and J are TRBV28 and TRBJ2-7; 8 bases are shared with TRBD2. Per germline, CDR1 MDHEN and CDR2 SYDVKM. The J segment lost 1 base and the V segment lost 5 bases, leaving 10 bases of the junction unmatched. This CDR3 comprises 16 residues. The CDR3, as DNA: TGTGCCAGCAGTGGCCCAGCGGGGGATAAGTCCTACGAGCAGTACTTC. As protein: CASSGPAGDKSYEQYF. The full variable domain, its missing parts supplied by reference TRBV28 and TRBJ2-7, is DVKVTQSSRYLVKRTGEKVFLECVQDMDHENMFWYRQDPGLGLRLIYFSYDVKMKEKGDIPEGYSVSREKKERFSLILESASTNQTSMYLCASSGPAGDKSYEQYFGPGTRLTVT.

By share, this clonotype counts as medium-sized (0.01 to 0.1%). The library was built for alpha chains, so this beta chain is an off-target read and its size means little. The chain combines TRBV7-3 with TRBJ2-2; D is perhaps TRBD1 (6 bases). The CDR3 totals 15 residues. The germline CDR1 and CDR2 sequences are SGHTA and FQGTGA. Trimming stripped 2 bases from V and 3 bases from J, with 10 bases between. Written as DNA, the CDR3 is TGTGCCAGCAGCTTATCCCAGGGGTACACCGGGGAGCTGTTTTTT. Encoded protein: CASSLSQGYTGELFF.

Within the sample, this clonotype is medium-sized (0.01 to 0.1%). This beta chain was picked up by a library intended for alpha chains and is off target, so its count carries little meaning. The chain couples TRBV27 to TRBJ2-3; 12 bases fit TRBD2. J was trimmed by 8 bases and V by 8 bases; bases with no gene match: 8. In germline, CDR1 is MNHEY, CDR2 SMNVEV (reference sequence). The CDR3 spans 14 residues. The CDR3 nucleotides are TGTGCCAGCCGCCTAGCGGGAGGGTTGGCTACGCAGTATTTT. Translated, it gives CASRLAGGLATQYF.

This clonotype is termed large. Because this beta chain is a stray read in a library intended to capture alpha chains, its abundance should not be given much weight. The rearrangement joins TRBV7-6 to TRBJ2-3; 7 bases map to TRBD1. The CDR3 is 15 amino acids. CDR1 and CDR2 (germline): SGHVS, FNYEAQ. The ends lost 5 bases at V and 1 base at J; junction bases unmatched: 6. The CDR3 sequence is CASSLGGQGTDTQYF. In nucleotides, the CDR3 is TGTGCCAGCAGCCTCGGAGGACAGGGCACAGATACGCAGTATTTT.

This clonotype was counted a few times. This beta chain slipped into a library made for alpha chains as a stray read, so its size is not meaningful. The chain links TRBV29-1 to TRBJ1-2; D possibly corresponds to TRBD1 (6 bases). V lost 7 bases to trimming and J lost 7 bases, with 19 bases between them. The CDR3 runs 13 residues. The germline V gene has CDR1 SQVTM and CDR2 ANQGSEA. The CDR3 nucleotides are TGCAGCGACCGGGACACCCAGGGAGTTGGCTACACCTTC. The encoded protein is CSDRDTQGVGYTF.

Regarding this clonotype: A library prepared for alpha chains yielded this beta chain as an off-target read; its size is of little meaning. The gene calls are TRBV14 and TRBJ2-4; D unresolved. The CDR3 is 12 amino acids. The ends were cut back, 4 bases at V and 7 bases at J, with 8 bases in the middle. Germline V gene data show CDR1 as SGHDN and CDR2 as FVKESK. CDR3 amino acids: CASSPPGNIQYF. The CDR3 DNA follows: TGTGCCAGCAGCCCCCCCGGCAACATTCAGTACTTC.

At least ten counts were recorded for this clonotype. Found in a library prepared for alpha chains, this beta chain is an off-target read, and its abundance has little meaning. The V gene is TRBV27, the J gene TRBJ1-6; TRBD1 matches at 9 bases. The germline CDR1 and CDR2 sequences are MNHEY and SMNVEV (reference sequence). V lost 4 bases and J lost 9; bases outside the gene matches: 16. The length of the CDR3 is 18 residues. The CDR3 DNA follows: TGTGCCAGCAGTTCTCCGGGACAGGGCGGAAGAGTGGGTTCACCCCTCCACTTT. The encoded protein is CASSSPGQGGRVGSPLHF.

This clonotype was found many times. This beta chain lies outside the target of a library built for alpha chains; its clone size means little. The rearrangement joins TRBV18 to TRBJ2-2; TRBD1 matches 8 bases. The CDR3 spans 15 residues. CDR1 and CDR2 from the germline V gene are KGHSH and LQKENI. The junction had 9 bases not matched to a gene; V was cut back by 6 bases and J by 6 bases. CDR3 nucleotides: TGTGCCAGCTCGAGGGGACAGGACTACGCCGGGGAGCTGTTTTTT. This translates into CASSRGQDYAGELFF.